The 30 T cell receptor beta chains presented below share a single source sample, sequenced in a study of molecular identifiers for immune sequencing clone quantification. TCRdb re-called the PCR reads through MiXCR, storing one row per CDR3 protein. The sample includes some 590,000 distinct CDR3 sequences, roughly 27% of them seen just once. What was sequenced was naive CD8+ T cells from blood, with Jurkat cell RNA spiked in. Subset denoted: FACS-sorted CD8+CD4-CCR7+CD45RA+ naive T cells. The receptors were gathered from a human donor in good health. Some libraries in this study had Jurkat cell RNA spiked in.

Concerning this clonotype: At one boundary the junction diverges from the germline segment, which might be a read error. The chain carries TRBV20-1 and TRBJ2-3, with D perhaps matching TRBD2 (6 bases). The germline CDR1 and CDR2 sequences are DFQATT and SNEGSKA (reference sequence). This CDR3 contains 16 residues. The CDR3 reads CSASSYGGISTDTQCF. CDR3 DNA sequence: TGCAGTGCTAGTTCTTACGGAGGGATTAGCACAGATACGCAGTGTTTT.

CDR3 sequence reads: CASSFISQETQYF. DNA for the CDR3: TGTGCCAGCAGTTTTATTAGCCAAGAGACCCAGTACTTC. V gene TRBV27 combines with J gene TRBJ2-5; D uncertain. This CDR3 spans 13 amino acids. Trimming removed 3 bases at V and 1 base at J, with 6 bases between. In germline, CDR1 is MNHEY, CDR2 SMNVEV (reference sequence).

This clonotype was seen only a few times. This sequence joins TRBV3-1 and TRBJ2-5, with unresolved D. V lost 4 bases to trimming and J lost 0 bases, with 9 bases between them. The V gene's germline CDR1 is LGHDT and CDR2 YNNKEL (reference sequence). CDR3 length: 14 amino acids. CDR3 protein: CASSLDQYQETQYF. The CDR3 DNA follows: TGTGCCAGCAGCCTTGACCAGTACCAAGAGACCCAGTACTTC.

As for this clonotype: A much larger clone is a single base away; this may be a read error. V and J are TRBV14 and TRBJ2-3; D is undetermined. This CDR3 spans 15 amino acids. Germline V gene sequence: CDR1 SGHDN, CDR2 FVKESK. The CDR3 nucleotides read TGTGCCAGCAGCCAAGATACCACTATGGCAGATACGCGGTATTTT. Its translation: CASSQDTTMADTRYF.

CDR3 sequence (DNA): TGTGCCAGCAGTTTTAGCGGGAGGGGCTGCAATGAGCAGTTCTTC. Amino acid sequence: CASSFSGRGCNEQFF. The genes are TRBV27 and TRBJ2-1; TRBD2 aligns across 11 bases. Unmatched junction bases numbered 4, after V lost 3 bases and J lost 6 bases. Germline CDR1 and CDR2: MNHEY and SMNVEV (reference sequence). The length of the CDR3 is 15 residues.

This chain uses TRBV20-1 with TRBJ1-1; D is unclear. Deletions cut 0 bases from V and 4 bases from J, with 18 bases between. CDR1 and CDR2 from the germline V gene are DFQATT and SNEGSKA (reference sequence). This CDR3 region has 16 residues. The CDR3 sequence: CSARDRRAPRSTEAFF. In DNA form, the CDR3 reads TGCAGTGCTAGAGATAGGCGTGCTCCTAGGAGCACTGAAGCTTTCTTT.

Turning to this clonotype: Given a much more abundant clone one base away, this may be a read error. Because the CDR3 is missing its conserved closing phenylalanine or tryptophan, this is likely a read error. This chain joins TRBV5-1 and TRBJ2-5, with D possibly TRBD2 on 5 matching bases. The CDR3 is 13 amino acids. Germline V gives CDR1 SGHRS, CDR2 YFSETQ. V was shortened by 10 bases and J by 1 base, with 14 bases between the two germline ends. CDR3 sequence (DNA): TGCGCCGGCTATGGGGAGACCCAAGAGACCCAGTACCTC. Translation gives CAGYGETQETQYL.

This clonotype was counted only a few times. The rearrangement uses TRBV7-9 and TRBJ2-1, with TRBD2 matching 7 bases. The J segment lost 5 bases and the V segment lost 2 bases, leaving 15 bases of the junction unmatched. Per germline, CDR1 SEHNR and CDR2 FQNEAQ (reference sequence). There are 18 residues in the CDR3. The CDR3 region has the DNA TGTGCCAGCAGCTTAAGATCTAGCGGAGAACCTACGAACAATGAGCAGTTCTTC. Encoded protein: CASSLRSSGEPTNNEQFF.

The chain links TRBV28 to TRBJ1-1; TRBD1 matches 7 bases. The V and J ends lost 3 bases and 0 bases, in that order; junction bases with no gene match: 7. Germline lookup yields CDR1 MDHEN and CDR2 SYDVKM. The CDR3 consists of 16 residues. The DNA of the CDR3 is TGTGCCAGCAGTTTCTCAGGGGGTGCTATGAACACTGAAGCTTTCTTT. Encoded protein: CASSFSGGAMNTEAFF.

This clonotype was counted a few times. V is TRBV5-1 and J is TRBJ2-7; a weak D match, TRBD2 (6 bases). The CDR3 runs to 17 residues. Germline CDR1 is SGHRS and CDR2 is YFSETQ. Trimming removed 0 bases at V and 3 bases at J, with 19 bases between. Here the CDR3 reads CASSLVGGTGRVYEQYF. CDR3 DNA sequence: TGCGCCAGCAGCTTGGTGGGGGGAACAGGTAGAGTCTACGAGCAGTACTTC. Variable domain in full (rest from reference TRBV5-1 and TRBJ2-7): KAGVTQTPRYLIKTRGQQVTLSCSPISGHRSVSWYQQTPGQGLQFLFEYFSETQRNKGNFPGRFSGRQFSNSRSEMNVSTLELGDSALYLCASSLVGGTGRVYEQYFGPGTRLTVT.

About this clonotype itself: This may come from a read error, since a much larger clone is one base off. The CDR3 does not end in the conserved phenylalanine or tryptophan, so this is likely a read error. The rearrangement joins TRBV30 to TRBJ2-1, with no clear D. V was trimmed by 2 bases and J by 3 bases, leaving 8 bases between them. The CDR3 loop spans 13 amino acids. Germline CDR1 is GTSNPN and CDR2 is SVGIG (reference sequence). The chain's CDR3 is CAWSLDLYNEQFL. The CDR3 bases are TGTGCCTGGAGTTTAGACCTCTACAATGAGCAGTTCCTC.

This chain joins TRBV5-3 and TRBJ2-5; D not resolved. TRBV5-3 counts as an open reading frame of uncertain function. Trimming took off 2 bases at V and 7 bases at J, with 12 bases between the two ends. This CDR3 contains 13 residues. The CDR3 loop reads CARSFQPERTQYF. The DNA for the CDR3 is TGTGCCAGAAGCTTCCAGCCGGAGCGGACCCAGTACTTC.

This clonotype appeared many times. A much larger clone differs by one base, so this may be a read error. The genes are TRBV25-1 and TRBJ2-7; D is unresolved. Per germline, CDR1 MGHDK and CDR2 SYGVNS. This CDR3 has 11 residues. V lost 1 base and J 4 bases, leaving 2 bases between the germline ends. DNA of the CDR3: TGTGCCAGCAGTGAATGGTACGAGCAGTACTTC. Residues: CASSEWYEQYF.

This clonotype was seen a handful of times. The CDR3 DNA follows: TGTGCCAGCAATGAAGCAGGCAGGGCTTCCGGGGAGCTGTTTTTT. Its protein is CASNEAGRASGELFF. The V gene is TRBV28, the J gene TRBJ2-2; possible D gene TRBD1, 5 bases. Germline V gene data show CDR1 as MDHEN and CDR2 as SYDVKM. There are 15 residues in the CDR3. The V and J ends lost 7 bases and 6 bases respectively, with 18 bases between them.

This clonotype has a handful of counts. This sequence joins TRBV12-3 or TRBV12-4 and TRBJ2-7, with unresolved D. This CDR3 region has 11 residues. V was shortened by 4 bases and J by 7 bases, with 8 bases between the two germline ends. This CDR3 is CASSSQLEQYF. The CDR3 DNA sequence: TGTGCCAGCAGTTCTCAATTGGAGCAGTACTTC.

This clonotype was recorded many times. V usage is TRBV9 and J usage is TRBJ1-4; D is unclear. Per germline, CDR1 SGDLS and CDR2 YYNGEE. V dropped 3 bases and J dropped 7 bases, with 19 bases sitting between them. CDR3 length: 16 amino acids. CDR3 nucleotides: TGTGCCAGCAGCGCGGGTCACCAGACCCTTGGTGAAAAACTGTTTTTT. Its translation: CASSAGHQTLGEKLFF.

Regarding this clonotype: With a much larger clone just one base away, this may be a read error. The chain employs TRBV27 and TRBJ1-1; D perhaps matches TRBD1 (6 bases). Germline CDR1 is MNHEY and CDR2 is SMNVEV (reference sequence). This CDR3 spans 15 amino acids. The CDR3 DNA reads TGTGCCGGCAGTTTATCAGGGGCGATGAACACTGAAGCTTTCTTT. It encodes CAGSLSGAMNTEAFF.

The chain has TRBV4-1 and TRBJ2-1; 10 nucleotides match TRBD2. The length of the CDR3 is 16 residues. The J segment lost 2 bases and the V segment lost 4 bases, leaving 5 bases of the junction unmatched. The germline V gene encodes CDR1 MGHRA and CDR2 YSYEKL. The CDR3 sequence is CASSLGTSGAYNEQFF. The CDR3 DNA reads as TGCGCCAGCAGCCTGGGTACTAGCGGGGCCTACAATGAGCAGTTCTTC.

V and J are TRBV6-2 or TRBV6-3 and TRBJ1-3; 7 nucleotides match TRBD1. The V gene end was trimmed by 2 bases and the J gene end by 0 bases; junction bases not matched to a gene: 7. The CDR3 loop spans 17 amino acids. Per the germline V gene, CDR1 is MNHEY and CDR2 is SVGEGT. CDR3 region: CASSYPGQEISGNTIYF. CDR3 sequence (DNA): TGTGCCAGCAGTTACCCTGGACAGGAAATCTCTGGAAACACCATATATTTT.

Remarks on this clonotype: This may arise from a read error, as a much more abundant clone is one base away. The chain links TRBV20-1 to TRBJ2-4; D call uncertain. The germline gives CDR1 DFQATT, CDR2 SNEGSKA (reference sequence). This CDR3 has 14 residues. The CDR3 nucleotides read TGCAGTGCTGGTCCAGCGTGGGCCAAAAACAGTCAGTACTTC. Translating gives CSAGPAWAKNSQYF.

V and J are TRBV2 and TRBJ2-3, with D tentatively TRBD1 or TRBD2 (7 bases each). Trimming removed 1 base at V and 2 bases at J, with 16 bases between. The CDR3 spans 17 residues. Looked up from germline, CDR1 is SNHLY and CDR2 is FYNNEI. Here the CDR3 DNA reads TGTGCCAGCAGTGAAGAGGGGCAGGGGGGGATCACAGATACGCAGTATTTT. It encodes CASSEEGQGGITDTQYF.

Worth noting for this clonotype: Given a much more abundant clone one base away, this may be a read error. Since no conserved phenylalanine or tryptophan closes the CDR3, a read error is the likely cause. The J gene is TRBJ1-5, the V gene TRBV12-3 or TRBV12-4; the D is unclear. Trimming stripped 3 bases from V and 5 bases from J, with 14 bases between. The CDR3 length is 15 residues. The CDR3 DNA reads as TGTGCCAGCAGTTTTGCGACCGGAGGCTATCAGCCCCAGCATTCT. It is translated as CASSFATGGYQPQHS.

DNA for the CDR3: TGTGCCAGCAGCTCCCATAGCGGGAGATACAATGAGCAGTTCTTC. Protein sequence: CASSSHSGRYNEQFF. V usage is TRBV7-9 and J usage is TRBJ2-1; TRBD2 matches at 9 bases. The germline V gene has CDR1 SEHNR and CDR2 FQNEAQ (reference sequence). The ends lost 4 bases at V and 4 bases at J; junction bases unmatched: 5. This CDR3 spans 15 amino acids.

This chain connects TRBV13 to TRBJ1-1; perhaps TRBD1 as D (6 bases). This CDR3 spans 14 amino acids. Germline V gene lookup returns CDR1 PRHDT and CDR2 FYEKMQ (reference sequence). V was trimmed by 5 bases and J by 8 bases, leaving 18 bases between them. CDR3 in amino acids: CASSGGAGVGEAFF. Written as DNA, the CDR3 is TGTGCCAGCAGCGGGGGGGCAGGGGTCGGAGAAGCTTTCTTT.

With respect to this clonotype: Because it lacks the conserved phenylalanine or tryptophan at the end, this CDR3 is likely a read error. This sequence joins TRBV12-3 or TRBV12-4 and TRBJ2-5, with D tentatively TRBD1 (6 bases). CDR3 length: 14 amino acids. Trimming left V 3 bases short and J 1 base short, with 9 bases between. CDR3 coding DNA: TGTGCCAGCAGTTTTGAGGACAGCCAAGAGACCCAGTACCTC. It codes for CASSFEDSQETQYL.

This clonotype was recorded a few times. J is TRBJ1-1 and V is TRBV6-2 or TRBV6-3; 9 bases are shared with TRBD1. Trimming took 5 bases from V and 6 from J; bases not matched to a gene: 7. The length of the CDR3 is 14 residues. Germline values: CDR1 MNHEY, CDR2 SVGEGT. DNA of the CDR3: TGTGCCAGCAGTACTACAGGGGGCCAAGCTGAAGCTTTCTTT. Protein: CASSTTGGQAEAFF.

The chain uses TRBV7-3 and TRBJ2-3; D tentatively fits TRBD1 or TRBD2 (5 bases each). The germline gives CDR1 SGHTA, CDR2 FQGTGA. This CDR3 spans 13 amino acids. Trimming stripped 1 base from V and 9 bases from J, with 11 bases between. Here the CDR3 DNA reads TGTGCCAGCAGCTTAATCGGCAGGGAGACGCAGTATTTT. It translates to CASSLIGRETQYF.

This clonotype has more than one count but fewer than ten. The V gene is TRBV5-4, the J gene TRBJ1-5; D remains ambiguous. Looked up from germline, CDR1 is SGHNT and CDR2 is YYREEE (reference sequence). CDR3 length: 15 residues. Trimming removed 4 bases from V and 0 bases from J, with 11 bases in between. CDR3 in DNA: TGTGCCAGCAGCCCAGGATTGGATAGCAATCAGCCCCAGCATTTT. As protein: CASSPGLDSNQPQHF.

The CDR3 DNA reads TGTGCCAGCAGCTTAGAGGGGCCGGGGCTATCCGAGCAGTACTTC. This gives the protein CASSLEGPGLSEQYF. V gene TRBV7-8 combines with J gene TRBJ2-7; D is possibly TRBD1 or TRBD2 (5 bases each). The V gene's germline CDR1 is SGHVS and CDR2 FQNEAQ. CDR3 length: 15 amino acids. V shed 1 base and J shed 6 bases, with 16 bases lying between them.

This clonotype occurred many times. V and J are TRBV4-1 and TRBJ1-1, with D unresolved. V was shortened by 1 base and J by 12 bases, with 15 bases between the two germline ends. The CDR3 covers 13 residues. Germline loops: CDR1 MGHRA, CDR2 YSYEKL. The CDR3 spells CASSQALGMGSFF. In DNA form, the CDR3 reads TGCGCCAGCAGCCAAGCCCTGGGGATGGGGTCTTTCTTT.